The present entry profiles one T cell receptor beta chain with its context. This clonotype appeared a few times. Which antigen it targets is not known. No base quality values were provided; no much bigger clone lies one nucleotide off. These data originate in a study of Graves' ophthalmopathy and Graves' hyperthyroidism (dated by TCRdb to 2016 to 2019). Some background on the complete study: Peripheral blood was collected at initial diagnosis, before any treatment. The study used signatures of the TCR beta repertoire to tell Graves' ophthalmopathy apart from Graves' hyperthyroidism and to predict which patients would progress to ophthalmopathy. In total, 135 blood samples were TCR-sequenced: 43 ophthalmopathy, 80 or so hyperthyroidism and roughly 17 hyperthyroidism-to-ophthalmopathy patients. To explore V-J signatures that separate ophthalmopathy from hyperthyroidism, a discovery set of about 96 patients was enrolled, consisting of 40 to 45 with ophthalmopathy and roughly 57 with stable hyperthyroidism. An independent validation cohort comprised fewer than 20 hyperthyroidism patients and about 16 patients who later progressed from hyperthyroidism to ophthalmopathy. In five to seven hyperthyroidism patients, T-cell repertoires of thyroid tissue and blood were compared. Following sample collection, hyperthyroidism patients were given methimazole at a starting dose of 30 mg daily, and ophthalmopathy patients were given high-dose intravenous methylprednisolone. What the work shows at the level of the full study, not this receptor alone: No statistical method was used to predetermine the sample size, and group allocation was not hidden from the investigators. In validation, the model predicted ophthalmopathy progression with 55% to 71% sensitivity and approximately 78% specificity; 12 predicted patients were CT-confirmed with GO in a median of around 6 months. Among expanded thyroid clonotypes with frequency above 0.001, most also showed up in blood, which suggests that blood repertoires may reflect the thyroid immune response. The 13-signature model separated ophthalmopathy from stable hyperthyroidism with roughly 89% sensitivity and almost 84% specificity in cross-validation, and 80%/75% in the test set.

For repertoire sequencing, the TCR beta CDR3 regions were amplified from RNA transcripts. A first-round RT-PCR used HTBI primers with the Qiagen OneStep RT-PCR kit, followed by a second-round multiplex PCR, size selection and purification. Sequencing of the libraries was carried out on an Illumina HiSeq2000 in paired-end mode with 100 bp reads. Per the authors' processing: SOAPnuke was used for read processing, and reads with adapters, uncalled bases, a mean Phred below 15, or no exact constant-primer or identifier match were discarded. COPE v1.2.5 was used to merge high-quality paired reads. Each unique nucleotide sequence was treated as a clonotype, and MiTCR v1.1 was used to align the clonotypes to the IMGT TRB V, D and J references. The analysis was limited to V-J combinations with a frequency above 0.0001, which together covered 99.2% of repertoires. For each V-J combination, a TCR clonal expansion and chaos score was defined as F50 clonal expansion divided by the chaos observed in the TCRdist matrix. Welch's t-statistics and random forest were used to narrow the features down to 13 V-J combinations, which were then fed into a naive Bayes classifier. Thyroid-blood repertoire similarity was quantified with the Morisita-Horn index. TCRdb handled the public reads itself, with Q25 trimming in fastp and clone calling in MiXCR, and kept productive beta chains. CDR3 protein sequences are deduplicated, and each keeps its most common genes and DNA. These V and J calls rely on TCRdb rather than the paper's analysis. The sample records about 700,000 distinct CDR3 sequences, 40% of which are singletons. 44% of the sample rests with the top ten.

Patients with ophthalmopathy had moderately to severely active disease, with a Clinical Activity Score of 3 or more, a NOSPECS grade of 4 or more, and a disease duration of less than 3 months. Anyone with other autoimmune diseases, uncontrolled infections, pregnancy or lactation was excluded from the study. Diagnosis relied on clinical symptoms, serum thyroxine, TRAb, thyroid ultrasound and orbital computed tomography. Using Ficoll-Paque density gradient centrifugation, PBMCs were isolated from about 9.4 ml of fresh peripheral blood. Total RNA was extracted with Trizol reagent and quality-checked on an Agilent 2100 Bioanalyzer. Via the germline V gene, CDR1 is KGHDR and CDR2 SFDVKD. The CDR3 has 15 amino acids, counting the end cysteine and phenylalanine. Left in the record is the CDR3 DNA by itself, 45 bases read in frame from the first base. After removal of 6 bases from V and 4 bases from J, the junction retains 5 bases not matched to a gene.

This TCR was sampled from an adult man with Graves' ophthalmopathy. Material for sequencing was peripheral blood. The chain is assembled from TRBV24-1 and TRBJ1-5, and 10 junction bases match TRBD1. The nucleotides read TGTGCCACCAGTTACTCGGGACAGGGGAATCAGCCCCAGCATTTT. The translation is CATSYSGQGNQPQHF.